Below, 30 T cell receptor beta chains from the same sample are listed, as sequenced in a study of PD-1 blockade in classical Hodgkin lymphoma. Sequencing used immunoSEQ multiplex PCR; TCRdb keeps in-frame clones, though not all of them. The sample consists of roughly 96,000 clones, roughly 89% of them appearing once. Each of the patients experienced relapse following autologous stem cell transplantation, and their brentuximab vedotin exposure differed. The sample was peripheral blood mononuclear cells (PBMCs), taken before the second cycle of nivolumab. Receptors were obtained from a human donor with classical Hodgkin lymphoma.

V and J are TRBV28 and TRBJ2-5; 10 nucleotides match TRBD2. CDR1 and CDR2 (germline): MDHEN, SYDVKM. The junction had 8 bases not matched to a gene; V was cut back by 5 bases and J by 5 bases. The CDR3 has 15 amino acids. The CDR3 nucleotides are TGTGCCAGCAGTAACCTACTAGCGGGATCGGAGACCCAGTACTTC. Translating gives CASSNLLAGSETQYF.

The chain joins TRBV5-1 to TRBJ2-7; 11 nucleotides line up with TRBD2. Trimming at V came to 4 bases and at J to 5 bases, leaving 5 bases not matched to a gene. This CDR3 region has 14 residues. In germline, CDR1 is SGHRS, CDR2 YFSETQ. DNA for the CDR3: TGCGCCAGCAGCCTGACTAGCGGGATCAACGAGCAGTACTTC. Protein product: CASSLTSGINEQYF.

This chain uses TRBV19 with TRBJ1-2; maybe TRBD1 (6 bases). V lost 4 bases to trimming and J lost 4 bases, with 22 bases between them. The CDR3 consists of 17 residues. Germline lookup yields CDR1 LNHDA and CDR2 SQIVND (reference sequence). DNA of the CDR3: TGTGCCAGTAGTAGCCTCCCACAGGGCCTTGCGTCCTATGGCTACACCTTC. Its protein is CASSSLPQGLASYGYTF. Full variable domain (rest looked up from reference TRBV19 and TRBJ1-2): DGGITQSPKYLFRKEGQNVTLSCEQNLNHDAMYWYRQDPGQGLRLIYYSQIVNDFQKGDIAEGYSVSREKKESFPLTVTSAQKNPTAFYLCASSSLPQGLASYGYTFGSGTRLTVV.

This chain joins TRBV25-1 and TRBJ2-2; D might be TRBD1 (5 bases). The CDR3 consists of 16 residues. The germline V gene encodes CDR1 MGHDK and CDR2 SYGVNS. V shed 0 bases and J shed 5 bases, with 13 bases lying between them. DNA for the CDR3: TGTGCCAGCAGTGAATACGCCGACACAGGTACCGGGGAGCTGTTTTTT. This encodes CASSEYADTGTGELFF.

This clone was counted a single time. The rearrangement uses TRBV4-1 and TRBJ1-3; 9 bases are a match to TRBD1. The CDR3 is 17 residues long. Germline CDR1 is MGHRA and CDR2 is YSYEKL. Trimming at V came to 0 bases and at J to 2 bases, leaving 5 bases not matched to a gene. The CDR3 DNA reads TGCGCCAGCAGCCAAGACGGAAGGGACAGGGCTGGAAACACCATATATTTT. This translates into CASSQDGRDRAGNTIYF.

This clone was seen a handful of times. CDR3 protein: CASSRSGQPQHF. DNA for the CDR3: TGTGCCAGCTCCAGGAGTGGGCAGCCCCAGCATTTT. V usage is TRBV28 and J usage is TRBJ1-5; no clear D gene. The germline gives CDR1 MDHEN, CDR2 SYDVKM. The CDR3 spans 12 residues. Trimming left V 8 bases short and J 7 bases short, with 12 bases between.

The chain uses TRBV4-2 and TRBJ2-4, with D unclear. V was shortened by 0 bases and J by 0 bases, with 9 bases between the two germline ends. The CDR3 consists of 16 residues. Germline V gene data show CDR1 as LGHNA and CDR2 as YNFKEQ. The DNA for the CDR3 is TGTGCCAGCAGCCAAGACCACAAATTAGCCAAAAACATTCAGTACTTC. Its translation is CASSQDHKLAKNIQYF.

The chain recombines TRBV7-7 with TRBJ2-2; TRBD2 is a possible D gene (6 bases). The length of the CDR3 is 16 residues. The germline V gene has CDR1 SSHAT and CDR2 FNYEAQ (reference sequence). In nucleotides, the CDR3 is TGTGCTGGCCGGGGGAAATCTAGAAGGGACACCGGGGAGCTGTTTTTT. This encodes CAGRGKSRRDTGELFF.

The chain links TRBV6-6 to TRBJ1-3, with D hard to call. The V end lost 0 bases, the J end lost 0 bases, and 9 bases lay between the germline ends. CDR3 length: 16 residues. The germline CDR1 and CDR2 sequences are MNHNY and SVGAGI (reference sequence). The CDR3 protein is CASSYSRDSSGNTIYF. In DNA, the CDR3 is TGTGCCAGCAGTTACTCGCGCGATTCCTCTGGAAACACCATATATTTT.

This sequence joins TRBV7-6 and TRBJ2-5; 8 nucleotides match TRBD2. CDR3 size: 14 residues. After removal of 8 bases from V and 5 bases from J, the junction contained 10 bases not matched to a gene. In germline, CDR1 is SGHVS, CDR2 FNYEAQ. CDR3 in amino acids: CASSPGGPVETQYF. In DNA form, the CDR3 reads TGTGCCAGCTCACCGGGGGGGCCGGTGGAGACCCAGTACTTC.

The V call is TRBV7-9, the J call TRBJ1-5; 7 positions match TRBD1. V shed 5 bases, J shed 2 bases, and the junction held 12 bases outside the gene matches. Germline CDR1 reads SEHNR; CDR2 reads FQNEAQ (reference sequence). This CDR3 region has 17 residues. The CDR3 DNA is TGTGCCAGCAGCCACGGGGAGGGGGCATGGGGCAATCAGCCCCAGCATTTT. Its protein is CASSHGEGAWGNQPQHF.

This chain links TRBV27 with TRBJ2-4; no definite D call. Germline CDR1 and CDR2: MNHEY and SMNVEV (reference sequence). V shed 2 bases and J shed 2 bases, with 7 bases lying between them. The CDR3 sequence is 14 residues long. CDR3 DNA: TGTGCCAGCAGTTTAATAGGTTCCAAAAACATTCAGTACTTC. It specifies CASSLIGSKNIQYF.

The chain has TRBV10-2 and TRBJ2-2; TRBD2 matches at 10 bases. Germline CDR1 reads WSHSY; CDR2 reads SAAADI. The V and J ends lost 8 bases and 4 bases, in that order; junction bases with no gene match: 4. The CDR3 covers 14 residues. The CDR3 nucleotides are TGCGCCAGCTTAGCGGGGGGAGTCACCGGGGAGCTGTTTTTT. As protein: CASLAGGVTGELFF.

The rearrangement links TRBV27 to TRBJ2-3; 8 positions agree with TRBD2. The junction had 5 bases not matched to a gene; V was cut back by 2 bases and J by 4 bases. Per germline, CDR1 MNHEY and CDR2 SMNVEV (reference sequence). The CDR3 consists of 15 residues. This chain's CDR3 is CASSLQAGVADTQYF. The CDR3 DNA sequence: TGTGCCAGCAGTTTACAAGCGGGAGTTGCAGATACGCAGTATTTT.

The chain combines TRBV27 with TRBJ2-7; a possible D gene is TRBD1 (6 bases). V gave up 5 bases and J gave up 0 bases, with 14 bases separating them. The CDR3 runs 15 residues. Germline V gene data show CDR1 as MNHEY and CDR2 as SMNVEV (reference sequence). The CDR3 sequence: CASSIKGQFSYEQYF. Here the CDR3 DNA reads TGTGCCAGCAGTATAAAAGGACAGTTCTCCTACGAGCAGTACTTC.

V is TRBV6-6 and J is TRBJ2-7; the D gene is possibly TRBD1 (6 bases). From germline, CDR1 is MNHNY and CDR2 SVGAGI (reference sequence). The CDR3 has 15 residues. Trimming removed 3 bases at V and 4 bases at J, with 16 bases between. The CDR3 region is CASSYFMGAPYEQYF. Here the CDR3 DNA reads TGTGCCAGCAGTTATTTCATGGGGGCGCCATACGAGCAGTACTTC.

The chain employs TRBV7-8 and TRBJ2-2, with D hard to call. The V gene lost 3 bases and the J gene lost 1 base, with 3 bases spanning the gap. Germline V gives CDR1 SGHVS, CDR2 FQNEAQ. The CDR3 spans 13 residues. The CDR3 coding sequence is TGTGCCAGCAGCTTGGAGAACACCGGGGAGCTGTTTTTT. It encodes CASSLENTGELFF.

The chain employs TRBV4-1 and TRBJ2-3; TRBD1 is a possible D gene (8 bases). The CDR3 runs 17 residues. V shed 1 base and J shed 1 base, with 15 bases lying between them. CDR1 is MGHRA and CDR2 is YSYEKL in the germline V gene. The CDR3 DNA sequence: TGCGCCAGCAGCCAAGGCACAGGGGGGGGAGGCACAGATACGCAGTATTTT. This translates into CASSQGTGGGGTDTQYF.

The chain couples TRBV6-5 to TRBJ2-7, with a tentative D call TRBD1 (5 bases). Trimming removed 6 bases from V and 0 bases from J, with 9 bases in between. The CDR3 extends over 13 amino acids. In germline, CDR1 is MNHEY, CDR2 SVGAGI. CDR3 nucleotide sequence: TGTGCCAGCAGGTCCGGACACTCCTACGAGCAGTACTTC. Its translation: CASRSGHSYEQYF.

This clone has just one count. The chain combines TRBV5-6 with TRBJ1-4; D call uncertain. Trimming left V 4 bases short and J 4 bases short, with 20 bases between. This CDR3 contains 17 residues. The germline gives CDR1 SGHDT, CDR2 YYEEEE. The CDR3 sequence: CASSRMGPQAYNEKLFF. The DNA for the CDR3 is TGTGCCAGCAGCAGGATGGGCCCTCAGGCATATAATGAAAAACTGTTTTTT.

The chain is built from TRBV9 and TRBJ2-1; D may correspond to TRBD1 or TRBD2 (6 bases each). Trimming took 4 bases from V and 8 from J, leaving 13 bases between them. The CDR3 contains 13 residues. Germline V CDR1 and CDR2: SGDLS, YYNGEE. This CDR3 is CASSLEGGYEQFF. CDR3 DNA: TGTGCCAGCAGCCTAGAAGGGGGGTATGAGCAGTTCTTC. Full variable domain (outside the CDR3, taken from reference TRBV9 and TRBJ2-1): DSGVTQTPKHLITATGQRVTLRCSPRSGDLSVYWYQQSLDQGLQFLIQYYNGEERAKGNILERFSAQQFPDLHSELNLSSLELGDSALYFCASSLEGGYEQFFGPGTRLTVL.

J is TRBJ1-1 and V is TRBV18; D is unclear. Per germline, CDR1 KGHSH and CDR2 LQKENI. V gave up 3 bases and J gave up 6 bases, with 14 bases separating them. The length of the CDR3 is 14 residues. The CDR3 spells CASSPGWESAEAFF. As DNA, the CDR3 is TGTGCCAGCTCACCTGGGTGGGAGAGCGCTGAAGCTTTCTTT.

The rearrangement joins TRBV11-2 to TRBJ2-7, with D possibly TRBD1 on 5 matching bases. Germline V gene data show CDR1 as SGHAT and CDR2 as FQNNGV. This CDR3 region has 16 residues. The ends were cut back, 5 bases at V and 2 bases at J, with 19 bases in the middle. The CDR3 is CASSPPRTRITYEQYF. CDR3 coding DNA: TGTGCCAGCAGCCCCCCACGGACACGGATAACCTACGAGCAGTACTTC.

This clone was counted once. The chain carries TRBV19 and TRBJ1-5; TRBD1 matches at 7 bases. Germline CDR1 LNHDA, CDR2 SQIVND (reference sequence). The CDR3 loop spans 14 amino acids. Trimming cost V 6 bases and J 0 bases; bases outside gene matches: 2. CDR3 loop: CASRDRNSNQPQHF. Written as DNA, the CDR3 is TGTGCCAGTAGGGACAGGAATAGCAATCAGCCCCAGCATTTT.

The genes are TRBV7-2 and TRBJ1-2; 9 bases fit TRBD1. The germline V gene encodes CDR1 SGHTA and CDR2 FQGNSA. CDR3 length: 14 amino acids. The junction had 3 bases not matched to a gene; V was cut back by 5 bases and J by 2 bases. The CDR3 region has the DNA TGTGCCAGCAGCCCTGGACAGGGGAACTATGGCTACACCTTC. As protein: CASSPGQGNYGYTF.

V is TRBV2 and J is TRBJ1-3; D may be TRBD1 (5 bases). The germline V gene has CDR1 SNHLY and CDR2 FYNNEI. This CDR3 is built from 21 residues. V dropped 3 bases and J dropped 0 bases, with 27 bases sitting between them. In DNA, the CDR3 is TGTGCCAGCAGTGACCCTGGCGGGAGGGGAAGCGTGGGCCACTCTGGAAACACCATATATTTT. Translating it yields CASSDPGGRGSVGHSGNTIYF.

CDR3 nucleotides: TGTGCCAGCAGCATACAAGCGGGGGCGACCACCGGGGAGCTGTTTTTT. This gives the protein CASSIQAGATTGELFF. This chain uses TRBV7-2 with TRBJ2-2, with 8 bases identical to TRBD2. Germline-derived CDR1 and CDR2 are SGHTA and FQGNSA. The junction had 9 bases not matched to a gene; V was cut back by 5 bases and J by 4 bases. The CDR3 length is 16 residues.

CDR3 in amino acids: CASREGTSGKGTDTQYF. The DNA for the CDR3 is TGTGCCAGCAGGGAGGGGACTAGCGGGAAGGGCACAGATACGCAGTATTTT. The chain links TRBV2 to TRBJ2-3; TRBD2 aligns across 13 bases. The junction had 7 bases not matched to a gene; V was cut back by 6 bases and J by 1 base. The germline gives CDR1 SNHLY, CDR2 FYNNEI. The CDR3 contains 17 residues.

The CDR3 loop reads CASSWGTDTQYF. CDR3 nucleotide sequence: TGTGCCAGCAGCTGGGGCACAGATACGCAGTATTTT. The J gene is TRBJ2-3, the V gene TRBV5-6; D unresolved. The germline CDR1 and CDR2 sequences are SGHDT and YYEEEE. The length of the CDR3 is 12 residues. Trimming removed 3 bases at V and 1 base at J, with 3 bases between.

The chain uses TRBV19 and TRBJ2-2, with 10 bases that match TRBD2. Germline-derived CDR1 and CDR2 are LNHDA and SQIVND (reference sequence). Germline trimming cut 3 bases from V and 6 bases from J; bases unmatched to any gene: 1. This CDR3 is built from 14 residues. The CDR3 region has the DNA TGTGCCAGTAGTATCAGCGGGAGGGCCGGGGAGCTGTTTTTT. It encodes CASSISGRAGELFF. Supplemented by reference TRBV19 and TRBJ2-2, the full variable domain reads DGGITQSPKYLFRKEGQNVTLSCEQNLNHDAMYWYRQDPGQGLRLIYYSQIVNDFQKGDIAEGYSVSREKKESFPLTVTSAQKNPTAFYLCASSISGRAGELFFGEGSRLTVL.